The entry below gives a single T cell receptor (beta chain) sequence along with its context. Its target is not known. The same CDR3 is also encoded by other DNA sequences in this sample. Trimming stripped 6 bases from V and 2 bases from J, with 10 bases between. Per germline, CDR1 SQVTM and CDR2 ANQGSEA. This CDR3 contains 12 residues. Expressed TCRB transcripts were sequenced because the entire RNA isolate underwent reverse transcription. Profiled with immunoSEQ multiplex PCR; TCRdb holds only in-frame clones, not every one. The profile shows approximately 150,000 clones, 13% of them singletons. The sample is drawn from a study of beta chain features in type 1 diabetes. Across the whole study: Sorted cells from all samples, numbering about 100,000,000, were examined. Findings and limits, study-wide: Type 1 diabetes patients showed a moderate but significant shortening of TCRB CDR3s in all four CD4+ subsets. Sequencing the cDNA could make cells with high TCR expression show up more than they should. With patients and controls alike, PCR might favor shorter templates to an equal degree.

By way of CD45RO/CCR7/CD25/CD127/CD95/CD27, the CD4+ regulatory, stem cell-like memory, central memory and naive cells were sorted. The sample was central memory CD4+ T cells from blood. This clonotype was obtained from a man between 18 and 35 years old with type 1 diabetes. The chain has TRBV29-1 and TRBJ2-5; D assignment may be TRBD1 or TRBD2 (5 bases each). The CDR3 reads CSVRGAQETQYF. CDR3 sequence (DNA): TGCAGCGTCAGAGGGGCACAAGAGACCCAGTACTTC.